This T cell receptor beta chain appears in the sequencing data of a study of vaccination and CD4 T cells after COVID-19. Study overall: The makeup of the convalescents was six males and four females, two of them Hispanic.

J lost 2 bases, V lost 5 bases, and 5 bases had no gene match. Germline loops: CDR1 MDHEN, CDR2 SYDVKM. The CDR3 totals 14 residues. Treatment specified: roughly ten-day PBMC culture with coronavirus spike peptide pools or control peptides (ViraFEST assay). Each of days 3 and 7 saw half the medium replaced by fresh IL-2 medium. This clonotype was observed a few times. What it binds is not known. Sequencing of the DNA from cultured CD4+ T cells was carried out with the Oncomine TCR Beta short-read assay. One entry per CDR3 protein results from TCRdb running MiXCR on the PCR reads. The table lists approximately 13,000 distinct CDR3 sequences, roughly half of them singletons. Study-wide results and limits: Only after vaccination were a median 86.3% of convalescents' reactive clones seen.

The chain couples TRBV28 to TRBJ1-2, with TRBD1 matching over 7 bases. The specimen sequenced was CD4+ T cells from blood, cultured in vitro. The receptor's source is a human donor who had recovered from COVID-19. CDR3 protein: CASSPDRTNYGYTF. DNA for the CDR3: TGTGCCAGCAGTCCGGACAGGACGAACTATGGCTACACCTTC.